This T cell receptor (beta chain) was identified during a study of blood T cell repertoires in COVID-19. In the study overall: The origin of the acute and convalescent COVID-19 samples was the United States, Italy and Spain. In each case, the material was cDNA or gDNA derived from T cells, B-cell-depleted T cells, or PBMCs.

This clone was detected only once. The germline V gene has CDR1 MGHDK and CDR2 SYGVNS. CDR3 length: 12 residues. With 4 bases removed from V and 15 bases from J, the gap between germline ends came to 16 bases. In the study's own analysis: Counts of nucleated cells, estimated from reference gene primer amplification, were obtained. Repertoires were generated with immunoSEQ multiplex PCR, while TCRdb's copy carries only in-frame clones and drops some. The DNA was the basis for D and trimming; V, J and clone size are from that table. The table includes 190,000 or so clones, 85% to 90% detected once. This clonotype was obtained from a woman aged 25 to 45 with active or convalescent COVID-19. The sample consisted of peripheral blood. This chain links TRBV25-1 with TRBJ2-1; D might be TRBD2 (5 bases). Here the CDR3 reads CASSGGGPLGFF. The CDR3 DNA sequence: TGTGCCAGCAGTGGCGGAGGCCCCCTCGGGTTCTTC.